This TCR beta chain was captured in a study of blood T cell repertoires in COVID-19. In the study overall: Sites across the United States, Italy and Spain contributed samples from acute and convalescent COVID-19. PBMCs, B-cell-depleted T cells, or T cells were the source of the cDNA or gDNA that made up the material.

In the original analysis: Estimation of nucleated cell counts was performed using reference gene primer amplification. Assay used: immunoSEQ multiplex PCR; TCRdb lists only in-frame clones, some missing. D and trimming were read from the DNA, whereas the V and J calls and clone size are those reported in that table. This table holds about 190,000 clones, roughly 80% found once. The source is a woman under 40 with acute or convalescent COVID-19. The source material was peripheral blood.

As DNA, the CDR3 is TGCAGCGTTGATTACCCCCGGGACAGCGTATATGGCTACACCTTC. It encodes CSVDYPRDSVYGYTF. This chain links TRBV29-1 with TRBJ1-2, with TRBD1 identical over 7 bases. J gave up 5 bases and V 3 bases, and 12 bases lay outside the gene matches. This CDR3 spans 15 amino acids. From germline, CDR1 is SQVTM and CDR2 ANQGSEA.